Reported below is one TCR beta chain. Which antigen it targets is not known. No quality values exist for individual bases; no much larger clone is one base distant. The collaborating institutions used their own protocols to collect whole blood in K2EDTA tubes. For TCRbeta analysis, collaborators shipped samples in one of three forms: frozen whole blood, isolated PBMCs, or DNA extracted from either of those sample types. TCRbeta CDR3 regions were amplified from genomic DNA using the immunoSEQ Assay, a bias-controlled multiplex PCR. Processing in the source paper ran as follows. Within the assay, amplification of reference gene primers was used to estimate how many nucleated cells each sample contained. To quantify the absolute abundance of each unique TCRbeta CDR3 rearrangement, sequence reads were collapsed and filtered. Productive Simpson clonality was computed per sample as the square root of Simpson's diversity index over productive rearrangements. Not all clones reach the TCRdb copy of this immuneACCESS table, which keeps in-frame sequences only. Checked studies attribute under half of the gap to unresolved V genes and leave the rest unexplained. V, J and clone size are those of that table, while D and trimming were read from the DNA. This sample has around 63,000 clones in its table, and 73% of those were observed once. The ten largest clones represent around 18% of the sample.

The CDR1 and CDR2 encoded by the germline V gene are ENHRY and SYGVKD. Inclusive of the bounding cysteine and phenylalanine, the CDR3 is 16 residues long. Only the CDR3 region is kept as DNA, spanning 48 bases read in frame from base 1. V has 6 bases trimmed and J has 0 bases trimmed; junction bases matching no gene number 6. This sample stems from a study of blood T cell repertoires in COVID-19 (dated by TCRdb to 2018 to 2020). As for the study more broadly: Collaborator samples came from the United States, Italy and Spain and covered acute and convalescent phases of COVID-19. The repertoires were released in a freely available public database meant as a resource for research on the immune response to SARS-CoV-2. Deeply sampled blood TCRbeta repertoires from subjects exposed to, actively infected with, or recovered from COVID-19 were included in the dataset. The sample metadata nearly always contained a de-identified subject ID, COVID-19 status, age in years and sex. Samples were obtained from the ongoing ImmuneRACE study (first 160 participants) and from 1,254 subjects provided by 6 global collaborators. The material from the prospective study consisted of cDNA or gDNA derived from T cells, B-cell-depleted T cells, or PBMCs. Where available, HLA class I and class II types were obtained from metadata supplied by the sample provider rather than from assay-based typing.

Broader findings and caveats from the paper: The quantity of clinical and demographic metadata differed by source and by participant and was supplied without curation.

This sequence uses TRBV10-3 and TRBJ2-2; 8 bases in the junction line up with TRBD2. This TCR derives from a woman aged 45-60 years with active or convalescent COVID-19. The source material was peripheral blood. The CDR3 protein is CAIRTSGLANTGELFF. The nucleotides read TGTGCCATCAGGACATCGGGACTAGCGAACACCGGGGAGCTGTTTTTT.